The TCR beta chain under discussion was sequenced for a study of cytomegalovirus exposure and HLA in healthy donors. Regarding the study as a whole: Researchers catalogued roughly 170 TCR beta chains as cytomegalovirus-associated. In a later analysis, donors in an Asian-associated ancestry cluster reportedly had fewer N-insertions in productive TCRs than the cohort mean. In a later analysis, a missense DCLRE1C variant was linked to TCR beta V- and J-gene trimming.

Germline trimming cut 0 bases from V and 4 bases from J; bases unmatched to any gene: 6. CDR3 size: 15 residues. Per germline, CDR1 SGDLS and CDR2 YYNGEE. Each donor was healthy, and each was a bone marrow donor. Turning to this clone: What it binds is unknown.

A multiplex PCR was run with 60 Vbeta primers and 13 Jbeta primers. Clones were sequenced by immunoSEQ multiplex PCR, and TCRdb holds only the in-frame ones, with some missing. This sample has 70,000 to 85,000 clones, with around 58% found just once. The TCR was taken from a man aged 25-45 years in good health and CMV-seropositive. The specimen sequenced was PBMCs. The chain links TRBV9 to TRBJ2-7, with 8 positions matching TRBD1. CDR3 amino acids: CASSVETGVGYEQYF. In DNA, the CDR3 is TGTGCCAGCAGCGTAGAGACAGGGGTTGGGTACGAGCAGTACTTC.